This T cell receptor (beta chain) was captured in a study of CD8 T cells in ankylosing spondylitis (dated by TCRdb to the late 2010s). Background on the whole study: The study profiled T cell receptor beta repertoires in healthy donors and ankylosing spondylitis patients to find disease-linked TCR variants. Peripheral blood was sampled, and synovial fluid was also collected from ankylosing spondylitis patients. In total, the full study cohort was made up of roughly 110 healthy donors and roughly 27 ankylosing spondylitis patients. General findings and caveats noted by the study authors: Some of the motif variants had been reported before in the synovial fluid and blood of reactive arthritis patients, a finding that suggests common disease-initiation mechanisms. The disease-linked clones were reported to be significantly enriched in matched synovial fluid samples from ankylosing spondylitis patients. Blood from ankylosing spondylitis patients appeared to be characterized by a TCR beta motif made up of several highly homologous amino acid variants. The disease-linked clones had a CD8+ phenotype and were found at relatively low frequencies in peripheral blood.

The sequencer was an Illumina HiSeq 2500. Quantitative 5'-RACE with molecular barcodes was the method used to prepare the TCR beta libraries. The study's processing was this. Disease-linked TCR variants were identified with a new computational method built on a probabilistic model of VDJ rearrangement. TCRdb reworked the public reads: Q25 trimming with fastp, MiXCR clone assembly, productive beta chains retained. CDR3 protein duplicates are merged, each entry listing the most common genes and DNA. The V and J calls were not made by the authors but by TCRdb's processing. The sample table records 300,000 to 350,000 distinct CDR3 sequences; around 21% of these occur just once. The top ten hold 3% to 4% of the sample. The trim is 5 bases for V and 9 bases for J, with a gap of 11 bases between the germline ends. Inclusive of the bounding cysteine and phenylalanine, the CDR3 is 12 residues long. CDR3 DNA only is kept here, 36 bases in frame from base 1. CDR1 SGHTA and CDR2 FQGNSA are derived from the germline V gene.

Points on this clonotype: Its antigen target is currently unknown. Qualities for individual bases were not recorded, and no much larger clone is one base off.

The material sequenced was blood, either unsorted or a sorted T cell fraction (not recorded which). The origin of this receptor is a female donor with ankylosing spondylitis or in good health (not recorded which). The sequence is built from TRBV7-2 and TRBJ1-5; the D region possibly corresponds to TRBD1 (5 bases align). The CDR3 here reads CASSLAQGPQHF. The sequenced DNA: TGTGCCAGCAGCCTCGCCCAGGGGCCCCAGCATTTT.